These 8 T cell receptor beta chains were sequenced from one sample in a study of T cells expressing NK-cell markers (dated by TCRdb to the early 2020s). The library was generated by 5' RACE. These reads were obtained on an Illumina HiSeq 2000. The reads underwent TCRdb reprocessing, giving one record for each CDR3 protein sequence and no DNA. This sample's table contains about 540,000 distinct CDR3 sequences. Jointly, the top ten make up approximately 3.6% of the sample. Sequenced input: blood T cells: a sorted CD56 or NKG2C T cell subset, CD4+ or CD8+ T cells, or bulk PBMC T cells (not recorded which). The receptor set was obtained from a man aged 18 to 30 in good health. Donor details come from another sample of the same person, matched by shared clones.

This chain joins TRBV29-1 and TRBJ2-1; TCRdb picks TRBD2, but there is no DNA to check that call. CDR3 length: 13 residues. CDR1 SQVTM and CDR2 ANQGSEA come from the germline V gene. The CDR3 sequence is CSASPGLDYEQFF.

The CDR3 region is CASTSTKGIVNEQFF. The V call is TRBV5-6, the J call TRBJ2-1. The CDR3 has 15 amino acids. Germline loops: CDR1 SGHDT, CDR2 YYEEEE. Full variable domain (missing parts from reference TRBV5-6 and TRBJ2-1): DAGVTQSPTHLIKTRGQQVTLRCSPKSGHDTVSWYQQALGQGPQFIFQYYEEEERQRGNFPDRFSGHQFPNYSSELNVNALLLGDSALYLCASTSTKGIVNEQFFGPGTRLTVL.

The CDR3 sequence is CATSDLDRDRGQEQPQHF. The V and J genes are TRBV24-1 and TRBJ1-5; lacking DNA, the TRBD1 call made by TCRdb goes unchecked. Germline CDR1 and CDR2: KGHDR and SFDVKD. The CDR3 runs to 18 residues.

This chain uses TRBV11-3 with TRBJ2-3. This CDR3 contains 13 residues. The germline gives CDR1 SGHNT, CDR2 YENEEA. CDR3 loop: CASMSPSTDTQYF.

This chain's CDR3 is CASSQDRTRSSYNEQFF. V and J are TRBV4-1 and TRBJ2-1. The CDR3 loop spans 17 amino acids. The V gene's germline CDR1 is MGHRA and CDR2 YSYEKL.

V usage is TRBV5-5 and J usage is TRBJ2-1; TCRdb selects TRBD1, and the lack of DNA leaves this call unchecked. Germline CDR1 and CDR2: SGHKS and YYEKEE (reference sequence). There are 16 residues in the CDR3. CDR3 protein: CASSHTGTPDPNEQFF. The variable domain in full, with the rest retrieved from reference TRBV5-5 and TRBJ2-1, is DAGVTQSPTHLIKTRGQQVTLRCSPISGHKSVSWYQQVLGQGPQFIFQYYEKEERGRGNFPDRFSARQFPNYSSELNVNALLLGDSALYLCASSHTGTPDPNEQFFGPGTRLTVL.

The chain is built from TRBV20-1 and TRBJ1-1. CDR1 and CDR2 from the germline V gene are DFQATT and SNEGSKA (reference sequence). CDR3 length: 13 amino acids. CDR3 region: CSVGQARTPEAFF.

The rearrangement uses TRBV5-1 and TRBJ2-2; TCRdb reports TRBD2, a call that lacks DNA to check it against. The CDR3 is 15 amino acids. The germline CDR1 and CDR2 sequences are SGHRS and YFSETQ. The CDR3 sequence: CASSRTRPNTGELFF.